Listed here are 8 T cell receptor beta chains from one sample, sequenced in a study of HIV-infected children after antiretroviral therapy interruption. RNA-based 3' RACE libraries used unique molecular identifiers. TCRdb called the 3' RACE reads again in MiXCR, with one record for every CDR3 protein. Of 45,000 to 50,000 distinct CDR3 sequences listed, 4.3% are singletons. Treatment described: PENTA 11 planned treatment interruption arm or continuous ART arm. The sequencing used CD45RA+ CD4+ T cells from PBMCs, pooled from several time points, collected from a donor given antiretroviral therapy, either interrupted or continuous. Subset specified: naive CD4+ CD45RA+ CD45RO- T cells. These receptors were obtained from a pool of human donors with HIV.

This clonotype was detected only a few times. This chain joins TRBV6-1 and TRBJ2-7; no definite D call. CDR1 MNHNS and CDR2 SASEGT come from the germline V gene. V dropped 3 bases and J dropped 7 bases, with 10 bases sitting between them. The CDR3 is 12 amino acids. This CDR3 reads CASSDVRGEQYF. CDR3 nucleotide sequence: TGTGCCAGCAGTGACGTCCGAGGAGAGCAGTACTTC.

The CDR3 protein is CSVGGTVNTEAFF. CDR3 DNA sequence: TGCAGCGTGGGTGGGACGGTGAACACTGAAGCTTTCTTT. The rearrangement links TRBV29-1 to TRBJ1-1; perhaps TRBD1 as D (5 bases). The CDR3 is 13 residues long. CDR1 SQVTM and CDR2 ANQGSEA come from the germline V gene. V was cut by 6 bases and J by 0 bases, with 11 bases left in between.

This clonotype was counted ten times or more. The chain has TRBV3-1 and TRBJ2-6; D not resolved. The germline V gene encodes CDR1 LGHDT and CDR2 YNNKEL (reference sequence). Trimming left V 8 bases short and J 0 bases short, with 8 bases between. The CDR3 sequence is 14 residues long. The CDR3 is CASWASSGANVLTF. Here the CDR3 DNA reads TGTGCCAGCTGGGCTAGCTCTGGGGCCAACGTCCTGACTTTC.

This chain joins TRBV20-1 and TRBJ1-2; TRBD1 agrees at 7 bases. The CDR3 runs 14 residues. CDR1 is DFQATT and CDR2 is SNEGSKA in the germline V gene (reference sequence). Trimming took 0 bases from V and 6 from J; bases not matched to a gene: 7. The DNA of the CDR3 is TGCAGTGCTAGAGATCGGAACAGGGGAAATGGCTACACCTTC. Translated: CSARDRNRGNGYTF.

This clonotype was observed many times. The chain is built from TRBV29-1 and TRBJ1-5; D is unclear. CDR3 length equals 13 residues. Germline V gene lookup returns CDR1 SQVTM and CDR2 ANQGSEA. V dropped 4 bases and J dropped 3 bases, with 10 bases sitting between them. The CDR3 loop reads CSVGGNANQPQHF. CDR3 coding DNA: TGCAGCGTTGGAGGGAATGCCAATCAGCCCCAGCATTTT.

This clonotype was picked up a small number of times. J is TRBJ1-2 and V is TRBV5-5; a possible D gene is TRBD1 (6 bases). This CDR3 has 12 amino acids. Trimming took 4 bases from V and 4 from J, leaving 8 bases between them. Germline lookup yields CDR1 SGHKS and CDR2 YYEKEE (reference sequence). CDR3 coding DNA: TGTGCCAGCAGCGAGGACAGCTATGGCTACACCTTC. Translation gives CASSEDSYGYTF.

This clonotype was counted ten times or more. The rearrangement joins TRBV3-1 to TRBJ2-5, with D perhaps matching TRBD2 (6 bases). Between the trimmed V and J ends, which lost 3 bases and 6 bases, there was a span of 11 bases. The CDR3 runs 13 residues. Germline V lookup: CDR1 LGHDT, CDR2 YNNKEL (reference sequence). CDR3: CASSQEEGQTQYF. DNA for the CDR3: TGTGCCAGCAGCCAGGAGGAGGGGCAGACCCAGTACTTC.

This clonotype occurred many times. The chain couples TRBV10-3 to TRBJ2-7; D is undetermined. This CDR3 is 13 amino acids long. The germline V gene has CDR1 ENHRY and CDR2 SYGVKD. V was cut by 3 bases and J by 3 bases, with 9 bases left in between. The CDR3 DNA is TGTGCCATCAGTGATCTGGTGGGCTACGAGCAGTACTTC. It translates to CAISDLVGYEQYF.